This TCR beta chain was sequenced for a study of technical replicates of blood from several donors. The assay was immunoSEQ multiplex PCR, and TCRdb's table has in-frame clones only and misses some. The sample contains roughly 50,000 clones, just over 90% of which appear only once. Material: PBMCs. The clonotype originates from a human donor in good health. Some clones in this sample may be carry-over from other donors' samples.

The CDR3 reads CATRGSVNEQFF. DNA of the CDR3: TGTGCCACCAGAGGGAGCGTAAATGAGCAGTTCTTC. J is TRBJ2-1 and V is TRBV15; D might be TRBD2 (5 bases). The V and J ends lost 6 bases and 7 bases respectively, with 10 bases between them. CDR1 is LNHNV and CDR2 is YYDKDF in the germline V gene (reference sequence). The CDR3 runs 12 residues.